The 23 T cell receptor beta chains reported below all come from one sample, sequenced in a study of identical twins. Using its own MiXCR run on the 5' RACE reads, TCRdb lists one record per CDR3 protein. Among about 250,000 distinct CDR3 sequences listed, approximately 7.3% were seen once. Another study also made use of these data, one on yellow fever vaccine responses in identical twins.

What was sequenced was CD8+ T cells sorted from blood. The receptors here all came from a woman aged 18-30 years in good health.

This clonotype came up a few times. V is TRBV7-9 and J is TRBJ2-1; D possibly corresponds to TRBD2 (5 bases). This CDR3 has 15 residues. CDR1 SEHNR and CDR2 FQNEAQ come from the germline V gene (reference sequence). Between the trimmed V and J ends, which lost 4 bases and 5 bases, there was a span of 15 bases. The CDR3 sequence: CASSYSEASNNEQFF. As DNA, the CDR3 is TGTGCCAGCAGCTACTCGGAGGCTAGCAACAATGAGCAGTTCTTC. The complete variable domain, with remaining parts taken from reference TRBV7-9 and TRBJ2-1, reads DTGVSQNPRHKITKRGQNVTFRCDPISEHNRLYWYRQTLGQGPEFLTYFQNEAQLEKSRLLSDRFSAERPKGSFSTLEIQRTEQGDSAMYLCASSYSEASNNEQFFGPGTRLTVL.

This clonotype appeared a few times. V usage is TRBV15 and J usage is TRBJ2-7; 7 nucleotides line up with TRBD1. In germline, CDR1 is LNHNV, CDR2 YYDKDF (reference sequence). Unmatched junction bases numbered 12, after V lost 4 bases and J lost 6 bases. The CDR3 runs 15 residues. The CDR3 DNA follows: TGTGCCACCAGCAAACAGAGAACAGGGGCTAGCGAGCAGTACTTC. As protein: CATSKQRTGASEQYF.

In this sample, this clonotype turned up a few times. This chain joins TRBV25-1 and TRBJ2-6; D is tentatively TRBD1 or TRBD2 (5 bases each). V shed 1 base and J shed 2 bases, with 9 bases lying between them. The V gene's germline CDR1 is MGHDK and CDR2 SYGVNS. The CDR3 runs 16 residues. The CDR3, as DNA: TGTGCCAGCAGTGAATCCCGGGGCGCTGGGGCCAACGTCCTGACTTTC. It is translated as CASSESRGAGANVLTF.

The sample holds one count of this clonotype. Since a much larger clone is just one base distant, this may be a read error. V gene TRBV4-1 combines with J gene TRBJ2-1, with TRBD1 matching 8 bases. CDR1 is MGHRA, CDR2 YSYEKL, per germline. The CDR3 is 14 residues long. Here the CDR3 reads CASSLWTGKNGQFF. CDR3 coding DNA: TGCGCCAGCAGCCTGTGGACAGGGAAAAATGGGCAGTTCTTC.

The V and J genes are TRBV10-3 and TRBJ2-1; D gene ambiguous. V lost 3 bases, J lost 10 bases, and 16 bases lay in between. The CDR3 runs to 14 residues. CDR1 and CDR2 (germline): ENHRY, SYGVKD. CDR3 coding DNA: TGTGCCATCAGTGAAGGATACTTGGCGGACGAGCAGTTCTTC. This translates into CAISEGYLADEQFF.

The chain recombines TRBV5-1 with TRBJ1-2; D is possibly TRBD1 (6 bases). The length of the CDR3 is 14 residues. CDR1 and CDR2 (germline): SGHRS, YFSETQ. Trimming left V 1 base short and J 4 bases short, with 11 bases between. CDR3 DNA sequence: TGCGCCAGCAGCTTGCGGGGGGCAGTCTATGGCTACACCTTC. Amino acid sequence: CASSLRGAVYGYTF.

The CDR3 DNA reads TGTGCCAGCAGTGTTTCACAGGGTCTGGGCAACACTGAAGCTTTCTTT. Its protein is CASSVSQGLGNTEAFF. The rearrangement uses TRBV6-1 and TRBJ1-1; the D gene is possibly TRBD1 (6 bases). Germline V gene lookup returns CDR1 MNHNS and CDR2 SASEGT. The V and J ends lost 4 bases and 2 bases respectively, with 17 bases between them. CDR3 length equals 16 residues.

This clonotype was seen at least ten times. The chain recombines TRBV7-9 with TRBJ2-1, with 7 bases identical to TRBD1. V trimming: 8 bases; J trimming: 10 bases; junction bases outside the gene matches: 14. From germline, CDR1 is SEHNR and CDR2 FQNEAQ (reference sequence). The CDR3 is 14 amino acids. The CDR3 DNA follows: TGTGCCAGCTCCATCGATGAGGGGGCGAAGGAGCAGTTCTTC. Translating it yields CASSIDEGAKEQFF.

In its sample, this clonotype was seen many times. V and J are TRBV4-1 and TRBJ1-5; D not resolved. The CDR3 length is 15 residues. Germline-derived CDR1 and CDR2 are MGHRA and YSYEKL. V shed 0 bases and J shed 4 bases, with 10 bases lying between them. The CDR3 here is CASSQDSQPNQPQHF. The CDR3 DNA reads as TGCGCCAGCAGCCAAGATTCGCAGCCTAATCAGCCCCAGCATTTT.

CDR3 loop: CASIGGGVGDEQFF. DNA of the CDR3: TGTGCCAGCATTGGTGGGGGAGTAGGGGATGAGCAGTTCTTC. The J gene is TRBJ2-1, the V gene TRBV27; D might be TRBD1 or TRBD2, each matching 5 bases. Germline V gives CDR1 MNHEY, CDR2 SMNVEV (reference sequence). This CDR3 has 14 amino acids. V lost 7 bases and J 8 bases, leaving 18 bases between the germline ends.

At least ten counts were recorded for this clonotype. V and J are TRBV20-1 and TRBJ2-5; D possibly uses TRBD1 or TRBD2 (5 bases each). Germline CDR1 is DFQATT and CDR2 is SNEGSKA (reference sequence). The length of the CDR3 is 16 residues. The V gene lost 0 bases and the J gene lost 4 bases, with 18 bases spanning the gap. The CDR3 loop reads CSARDTGAPRAETQYF. The CDR3 DNA reads TGCAGTGCTAGAGATACCGGGGCCCCCCGCGCAGAGACCCAGTACTTC.

The chain joins TRBV27 to TRBJ2-7; TRBD2 matches at 9 bases. Germline assignment: CDR1 MNHEY and CDR2 SMNVEV (reference sequence). V lost 4 bases to trimming and J lost 1 base; unmatched junction nucleotides: 8. The CDR3 length is 16 residues. CDR3 loop: CASSSRPSGTSYEQYF. The CDR3 DNA follows: TGTGCCAGCAGTTCACGGCCTAGCGGGACATCCTACGAGCAGTACTTC.

This clonotype was recorded a few times. This rearrangement joins TRBV7-9 to TRBJ2-2, with TRBD1 identical over 7 bases. V was clipped by 1 base and J by 3 bases; unmatched bases: 5. Germline V gives CDR1 SEHNR, CDR2 FQNEAQ (reference sequence). The CDR3 is made up of 16 amino acids. The DNA of the CDR3 is TGTGCCAGCAGCTTAGACAGGGGTATGGACACCGGGGAGCTGTTTTTT. Translated, it gives CASSLDRGMDTGELFF.

This clonotype has more than one count but fewer than ten. As DNA, the CDR3 is TGTGCCAGCAGTCCTCCGACAGAGAGCAATCAGCCCCAGCATTTT. Translating it yields CASSPPTESNQPQHF. The V and J genes are TRBV28 and TRBJ1-5; possibly TRBD1 for D (5 bases). There are 15 residues in the CDR3. The V end lost 5 bases, the J end lost 1 base, and 12 bases lay between the germline ends. CDR1 MDHEN and CDR2 SYDVKM come from the germline V gene.

The chain employs TRBV29-1 and TRBJ2-2; 12 nucleotides align to TRBD2. The CDR3 runs to 18 residues. CDR1 is SQVTM and CDR2 is ANQGSEA in the germline V gene. J lost 2 bases, V lost 2 bases, and 9 bases had no gene match. In nucleotides, the CDR3 is TGCAGCGTTGAAAGGATGACTAGCGGGGGCCAAAACACCGGGGAGCTGTTTTTT. It codes for CSVERMTSGGQNTGELFF.

There are a few counts of this clonotype. The chain's CDR3 is CSAAAARAYNEQFF. The DNA for the CDR3 is TGCAGTGCCGCCGCAGCCAGGGCCTACAATGAGCAGTTCTTC. The rearrangement joins TRBV20-1 to TRBJ2-1, with a possible D match to TRBD1 (5 bases). Trimming removed 6 bases at V and 2 bases at J, with 14 bases between. Germline lookup yields CDR1 DFQATT and CDR2 SNEGSKA (reference sequence). There are 14 residues in the CDR3.

This clonotype was recorded at least ten times. The chain carries TRBV6-1 and TRBJ2-3; the D gene is possibly TRBD1 (5 bases). The CDR3 totals 14 residues. The germline CDR1 and CDR2 sequences are MNHNS and SASEGT. Trimming shortened V by 6 bases and J by 7 bases, and 17 bases separated the two germline ends. CDR3 in amino acids: CASRKTQDLNTQYF. The CDR3 DNA reads TGTGCCAGCAGAAAGACACAGGATTTAAATACGCAGTATTTT.

This clonotype was seen a few times. The chain links TRBV12-2 to TRBJ1-5; the D call TRBD1 from the table was never checked on the DNA. TRBV12-2 represents a pseudogene. The CDR3 totals 17 residues. The CDR3 DNA reads TGTGCAAGTCGCTTAGGTCCCGGGACAGGGATTAATCAGCCCCAGCATTTT. Translation gives CASRLGPGTGINQPQHF.

A few counts support this clonotype. J is TRBJ1-1 and V is TRBV12-3 or TRBV12-4, with unresolved D. The CDR3 has 14 residues. V lost 3 bases and J lost 2, with 10 bases in between. CDR3 residues: CASSFGQPNTEAFF. The CDR3 DNA reads as TGTGCCAGCAGTTTCGGGCAGCCAAACACTGAAGCTTTCTTT.

The sample holds a few counts of this clonotype. The chain recombines TRBV7-9 with TRBJ1-5; D remains unclear. Per the germline V gene, CDR1 is SEHNR and CDR2 is FQNEAQ (reference sequence). CDR3 length equals 14 residues. Trimming pared 2 bases from V and 0 bases from J, leaving 5 bases between. The CDR3 DNA is TGTGCCAGCAGCTTACGGGATAGCAATCAGCCCCAGCATTTT. This translates into CASSLRDSNQPQHF. The entire variable domain, with the rest obtained from reference TRBV7-9 and TRBJ1-5, is as follows: DTGVSQNPRHKITKRGQNVTFRCDPISEHNRLYWYRQTLGQGPEFLTYFQNEAQLEKSRLLSDRFSAERPKGSFSTLEIQRTEQGDSAMYLCASSLRDSNQPQHFGDGTRLSIL.

There are many counts of this clonotype. The chain joins TRBV4-1 to TRBJ2-7; no firm D call. Trimming left V 4 bases short and J 3 bases short, with 10 bases between. The CDR3 length is 13 residues. Germline CDR1 and CDR2: MGHRA and YSYEKL. CDR3 protein: CASSPRVYYEQYF. DNA for the CDR3: TGCGCCAGCAGCCCCCGAGTTTACTACGAGCAGTACTTC.

Many counts were recorded for this clonotype. The genes are TRBV12-3 or TRBV12-4 and TRBJ2-7; unclear D gene. Trimming pared 3 bases from V and 5 bases from J, leaving 8 bases between. There are 12 residues in the CDR3. CDR3 coding DNA: TGTGCCAGCAGTTTCGGCGGCGACGAGCAGTACTTC. It codes for CASSFGGDEQYF.

The gene calls are TRBV14 and TRBJ2-5; no firm D call. CDR1 is SGHDN and CDR2 is FVKESK in the germline V gene. V lost 4 bases to trimming and J lost 5 bases, with 17 bases between them. The CDR3 runs 15 residues. The CDR3 DNA follows: TGTGCCAGCAGCCGCCTTCCGGGCCCCACGGAGACCCAGTACTTC. The encoded protein is CASSRLPGPTETQYF.